The 8 T cell receptor beta chains listed next were all sequenced from one sample in a study of cytomegalovirus exposure and HLA in healthy donors. Produced via immunoSEQ multiplex PCR; TCRdb's table is partial and in-frame only. The sample holds 80,000 to 100,000 clones; roughly 87% are singletons and the top ten take roughly 3.9%. The sample consisted of PBMCs. The receptors shown here come from a woman aged 30 to 39 in good health and CMV-seronegative.

This clone showed up just a few times. J is TRBJ1-5 and V is TRBV6-1, with a weak D call TRBD1 (6 bases). V dropped 0 bases and J dropped 6 bases, with 12 bases sitting between them. Germline CDR1 reads MNHNS; CDR2 reads SASEGT. There are 15 residues in the CDR3. CDR3 region: CASSEAAGDVQPQHF. CDR3 nucleotides: TGTGCCAGCAGTGAAGCGGCAGGGGATGTTCAGCCCCAGCATTTT.

J is TRBJ2-1 and V is TRBV15, with TRBD2 identical over 7 bases. Germline lookup yields CDR1 LNHNV and CDR2 YYDKDF (reference sequence). The CDR3 sequence is 14 residues long. With 8 bases clipped from V and 0 bases from J, the junction kept 4 bases outside the gene matches. CDR3 DNA sequence: TGTGCCACCGAGTCGGGGGGCTCCTACAATGAGCAGTTCTTC. As protein: CATESGGSYNEQFF.

CDR3: CASSALGTGNTEAFF. CDR3 DNA sequence: TGTGCCAGCAGCGCCCTCGGGACAGGGAACACTGAAGCTTTCTTT. The J gene is TRBJ1-1, the V gene TRBV7-9; 8 bases line up with TRBD1. CDR1 SEHNR and CDR2 FQNEAQ come from the germline V gene (reference sequence). This CDR3 has 15 amino acids. Trimming cost V 5 bases and J 1 base; bases outside gene matches: 6.

This clone showed up just a few times. The chain recombines TRBV19 with TRBJ1-1; the match to TRBD1 covers 7 bases. The germline gives CDR1 LNHDA, CDR2 SQIVND (reference sequence). Unmatched junction bases numbered 18, after V lost 5 bases and J lost 0 bases. The length of the CDR3 is 19 residues. The CDR3 loop is CASSHWGTGTARMNTEAFF. CDR3 DNA: TGTGCCAGTAGTCATTGGGGTACCGGGACAGCTAGAATGAACACTGAAGCTTTCTTT.

This chain connects TRBV27 to TRBJ2-7; 11 nucleotides align to TRBD1. V lost 0 bases and J lost 3; bases outside the gene matches: 1. The CDR3 totals 15 residues. The germline V gene encodes CDR1 MNHEY and CDR2 SMNVEV (reference sequence). CDR3 in amino acids: CASSLSGTGGYEQYF. The DNA of the CDR3 is TGTGCCAGCAGTTTATCGGGGACAGGGGGCTACGAGCAGTACTTC.

In DNA, the CDR3 is TGTGCCAGCAGCCCCGAGAGCGGGGGGACCACAGATACGCAGTATTTT. Translating it yields CASSPESGGTTDTQYF. V and J are TRBV4-2 and TRBJ2-3; the match to TRBD2 covers 9 bases. With V trimmed by 4 bases and J by 2 bases, 7 bases remained unmatched. CDR1 and CDR2 from the germline V gene are LGHNA and YNFKEQ. The length of the CDR3 is 16 residues.

This clone showed up just once. V usage is TRBV27 and J usage is TRBJ2-1; 14 positions agree with TRBD2. The V and J ends lost 4 bases and 1 base, in that order; junction bases with no gene match: 9. Germline CDR1 MNHEY, CDR2 SMNVEV (reference sequence). CDR3 length equals 19 residues. CDR3 in amino acids: CASSSRGTSGSESYNEQFF. CDR3 in DNA: TGTGCCAGCAGTTCAAGAGGGACTAGCGGGAGTGAGTCCTACAATGAGCAGTTCTTC.

The chain has TRBV6-1 and TRBJ2-7; D is uncertain. Germline V CDR1 and CDR2: MNHNS, SASEGT. This CDR3 region has 11 residues. V was cut by 6 bases and J by 2 bases, with 5 bases left in between. Written as DNA, the CDR3 is TGTGCCAGCAGGCGGACCTACGAGCAGTACTTC. Translating it yields CASRRTYEQYF.